This T cell receptor beta chain was captured by sequencing in a study of blood T cell repertoires in COVID-19. Study-wide background: Collection of acute and convalescent COVID-19 samples took place in the United States, Italy and Spain. From T cells, B-cell-depleted T cells, or PBMCs came the material, which was cDNA or gDNA.

J lost 1 base, V lost 3 bases, and 5 bases had no gene match. Germline assignment: CDR1 KGHSH and CDR2 LQKENI. The CDR3 is 15 amino acids. Per the study methods: Using reference gene primer amplification, nucleated cell counts were estimated. Using immunoSEQ multiplex PCR, the repertoire was profiled, and TCRdb retains in-frame clones only, with some absent. V and J calls and clone size are those listed in that table; D and trimming were worked out from the DNA. The sample carries some 52,000 clones, more than 75% recorded once. The chain uses TRBV18 and TRBJ2-5; TRBD2 matches at 7 bases. Sample: peripheral blood. The source is a human donor in a cohort sampled during active COVID-19. The CDR3 bases are TGTGCCAGCTCACCCCCGGCTAGCGGCCAAGAGACCCAGTACTTC. This encodes CASSPPASGQETQYF.